This passage covers 22 T cell receptor beta chains from one sample sequenced in a study of CD8 T cells in ankylosing spondylitis. TCRdb used MiXCR to reprocess the 5' RACE reads, holding one entry per CDR3 protein. The sample has about 220,000 distinct CDR3 sequences; about 11% are singletons. Sequencing input: blood, either unsorted or a sorted T cell fraction (not recorded which). The receptors originated from a male donor with ankylosing spondylitis or in good health (not recorded which).

V is TRBV7-9 and J is TRBJ2-4; D remains unclear. The CDR3 has 11 residues. V lost 5 bases to trimming and J lost 8 bases, with 7 bases between them. Germline loops: CDR1 SEHNR, CDR2 FQNEAQ (reference sequence). The CDR3 is CASSGRDIQYF. CDR3 sequence (DNA): TGTGCCAGCAGCGGCCGGGACATTCAGTACTTC.

In its sample, this clonotype was seen many times. This chain links TRBV7-9 with TRBJ2-5; D may be TRBD2 (6 bases). Trimming removed 7 bases at V and 4 bases at J, with 22 bases between. Germline CDR1 SEHNR, CDR2 FQNEAQ (reference sequence). CDR3 size: 16 residues. The CDR3 region is CASIRDEAAGSETQYF. As DNA, the CDR3 is TGTGCCAGCATCCGTGACGAGGCTGCGGGGTCAGAGACCCAGTACTTC.

The chain employs TRBV18 and TRBJ1-1; D not resolved. With 0 bases removed from V and 6 bases from J, the gap between germline ends came to 8 bases. Germline V gene lookup returns CDR1 KGHSH and CDR2 LQKENI. The CDR3 covers 13 residues. CDR3 in amino acids: CASSPPSQPEAFF. Written as DNA, the CDR3 is TGTGCCAGCTCACCACCATCACAGCCTGAAGCTTTCTTT. Looking up the rest from reference TRBV18 and TRBJ1-1 gives the full variable domain: NAGVMQNPRHLVRRRGQEARLRCSPMKGHSHVYWYRQLPEEGLKFMVYLQKENIIDESGMPKERFSAEFPKEGPSILRIQQVVRGDSAAYFCASSPPSQPEAFFGQGTRLTVV.

This clonotype was seen ten or more times. The chain joins TRBV10-3 to TRBJ2-5; 13 nucleotides match TRBD2. Trimming cost V 6 bases and J 6 bases; bases outside gene matches: 10. This CDR3 has 16 amino acids. CDR1 is ENHRY and CDR2 is SYGVKD in the germline V gene. This chain's CDR3 is CAISPRLAGGQKTQYF. The CDR3 region has the DNA TGTGCCATCAGCCCTAGACTAGCGGGGGGACAAAAGACCCAGTACTTC.

Concerning this clonotype: Just one base apart from a much larger clone, this may be a read error. The rearrangement links TRBV12-3 or TRBV12-4 to TRBJ1-2; D unresolved. The CDR3 consists of 8 residues. The DNA for the CDR3 is TGTGCCAGCCTGCCTTACCCCTTC. Translation: CASLPYPF.

This clonotype was recorded many times. This chain joins TRBV7-8 and TRBJ1-5; D unresolved. The CDR3 spans 15 residues. CDR1 SGHVS and CDR2 FQNEAQ come from the germline V gene. Trimming shortened V by 0 bases and J by 3 bases, and 9 bases separated the two germline ends. CDR3: CASSLAVTHNQPQHF. DNA of the CDR3: TGTGCCAGCAGCTTAGCGGTGACACACAATCAGCCCCAGCATTTT.

The chain joins TRBV29-1 to TRBJ2-3, with 9 bases that match TRBD1. The CDR3 contains 13 residues. V trimming: 7 bases; J trimming: 1 base; junction bases outside the gene matches: 3. Germline V gene lookup returns CDR1 SQVTM and CDR2 ANQGSEA. The chain's CDR3 is CSGDRGGTDTQYF. Here the CDR3 DNA reads TGCAGCGGTGACAGGGGGGGCACAGATACGCAGTATTTT.

The rearrangement uses TRBV20-1 and TRBJ1-2; D gene uncertain. Trimming took off 4 bases at V and 5 bases at J, with 17 bases between the two ends. The CDR3 loop spans 14 amino acids. Looked up from germline, CDR1 is DFQATT and CDR2 is SNEGSKA (reference sequence). CDR3 DNA: TGCAGTGCTAAGCCCAGGAATCAAGCGTATGGCTACACCTTC. This encodes CSAKPRNQAYGYTF.

This clonotype was counted many times. V usage is TRBV10-3 and J usage is TRBJ2-7; weak D call: TRBD1 (5 bases). The V gene lost 4 bases and the J gene lost 3 bases, with 13 bases spanning the gap. Germline loops: CDR1 ENHRY, CDR2 SYGVKD. The CDR3 spans 14 residues. This chain's CDR3 is CAISADTGSYEQYF. CDR3 DNA sequence: TGTGCCATCAGTGCGGACACAGGAAGCTACGAGCAGTACTTC.

This clonotype was seen at least ten times. The chain is built from TRBV5-1 and TRBJ2-2; D not certain. The germline V gene encodes CDR1 SGHRS and CDR2 YFSETQ. V shed 3 bases and J shed 2 bases, with 11 bases lying between them. The CDR3 is made up of 15 amino acids. In DNA, the CDR3 is TGCGCCAGCAGCTACGAGTTTGGAAACACCGGGGAGCTGTTTTTT. Translating gives CASSYEFGNTGELFF.

This clonotype was detected ten times or more. The rearrangement joins TRBV5-1 to TRBJ2-3; D unclear. This CDR3 spans 15 amino acids. Germline lookup yields CDR1 SGHRS and CDR2 YFSETQ. Trimming removed 0 bases at V and 2 bases at J, with 10 bases between. The DNA for the CDR3 is TGCGCCAGCAGCTTGGGGGAATGGTACACAGATACGCAGTATTTT. Protein sequence: CASSLGEWYTDTQYF.

This clonotype was detected a few times. The chain has TRBV24-1 and TRBJ2-1; D ambiguous. CDR1 and CDR2 from the germline V gene are KGHDR and SFDVKD. This CDR3 is 16 amino acids long. V shed 6 bases and J shed 0 bases, with 14 bases lying between them. CDR3 loop: CATSRPGLGSYNEQFF. CDR3 bases: TGTGCCACCAGTCGCCCCGGCTTGGGCTCCTACAATGAGCAGTTCTTC.

This clonotype was detected only a few times. CDR3 region: CASSLRTTQLPGELFF. DNA for the CDR3: TGTGCCAGCAGCTTAAGGACTACCCAACTCCCGGGGGAGCTGTTTTTT. The gene calls are TRBV7-2 and TRBJ2-2; possible D gene TRBD2, 6 bases. From germline, CDR1 is SGHTA and CDR2 FQGNSA. V gave up 2 bases and J gave up 8 bases, with 18 bases separating them. The length of the CDR3 is 16 residues.

The table lists this clonotype with a few counts. The chain links TRBV27 to TRBJ2-2; D gene uncertain. There are 14 residues in the CDR3. Germline-derived CDR1 and CDR2 are MNHEY and SMNVEV (reference sequence). V was clipped by 2 bases and J by 6 bases, with 10 bases between them. Written as DNA, the CDR3 is TGTGCCAGCAGTTTACAAGGATATGCCGGGGAGCTGTTTTTT. This gives the protein CASSLQGYAGELFF.

This clonotype showed up many times. This chain connects TRBV7-2 to TRBJ2-3, with TRBD2 matching over 9 bases. CDR1 is SGHTA, CDR2 FQGNSA, per germline. V trimming: 5 bases; J trimming: 2 bases; junction bases outside the gene matches: 8. The length of the CDR3 is 16 residues. CDR3 region: CASSRSAGGVTDTQYF. DNA of the CDR3: TGTGCCAGCAGCCGTAGCGCGGGGGGGGTCACAGATACGCAGTATTTT. Drawing the rest from reference TRBV7-2 and TRBJ2-3, the complete variable domain is GAGVSQSPSNKVTEKGKDVELRCDPISGHTALYWYRQSLGQGLEFLIYFQGNSAPDKSGLPSDRFSAERTGGSVSTLTIQRTQQEDSAVYLCASSRSAGGVTDTQYFGPGTRLTVL.

This clonotype was picked up a small number of times. The CDR3 DNA follows: TGTGCCAGCAGCTTAGATCGAGGGTCCAGCGGGGAGCTGTTTTTT. This translates into CASSLDRGSSGELFF. V usage is TRBV7-8 and J usage is TRBJ2-2; possibly TRBD2 for D (5 bases). The germline V and J ends were trimmed by 1 base and 7 bases, with 13 bases remaining between them. This CDR3 contains 15 residues. Per germline, CDR1 SGHVS and CDR2 FQNEAQ.

This clonotype was observed at least ten times. A junction boundary mismatches the germline segment, possibly from a read error. CDR3 sequence reads: CASSYWGEETQYF. The CDR3 DNA sequence: TGTGCTAGCAGTTATTGGGGAGAAGAGACCCAGTACTTC. This rearrangement joins TRBV7-7 to TRBJ2-5; tentative D call: TRBD2 (5 bases). The CDR3 runs 13 residues. The germline CDR1 and CDR2 sequences are SSHAT and FNYEAQ (reference sequence).

The table lists this clonotype with a few counts. V and J are TRBV6-5 and TRBJ2-5; the D call may be TRBD1 or TRBD2 (6 bases each). This CDR3 region has 14 residues. CDR1 MNHEY and CDR2 SVGAGI come from the germline V gene. The V and J ends lost 0 bases and 3 bases respectively, with 8 bases between them. The CDR3: CASSYSRGEETQYF. The CDR3 region has the DNA TGTGCCAGCAGTTACTCGAGGGGGGAAGAGACCCAGTACTTC.

The chain combines TRBV28 with TRBJ1-1, with D maybe TRBD1 (6 bases). Germline assignment: CDR1 MDHEN and CDR2 SYDVKM. V was shortened by 6 bases and J by 6 bases, with 8 bases between the two germline ends. This CDR3 has 11 amino acids. The DNA of the CDR3 is TGTGCCAGCAGCCGACAGGCTGAAGCTTTCTTT. The encoded protein is CASSRQAEAFF.

The genes are TRBV9 and TRBJ2-2; TRBD2 matches at 15 bases. This CDR3 region has 18 residues. Germline CDR1 is SGDLS and CDR2 is YYNGEE. J was trimmed by 5 bases and V by 2 bases; bases with no gene match: 7. This CDR3 reads CASSVRGLAGGQTGELFF. The CDR3 DNA follows: TGTGCCAGCAGCGTCCGCGGACTAGCGGGGGGGCAAACCGGGGAGCTGTTTTTT.

This clonotype occurred many times. The V gene is TRBV6-2 or TRBV6-3, the J gene TRBJ1-5, with D maybe TRBD1 (5 bases). The V gene's germline CDR1 is MNHEY and CDR2 SVGEGT. The CDR3 loop spans 18 amino acids. Trimming cost V 1 base and J 3 bases, with 19 bases left between them. The CDR3 DNA sequence: TGTGCCAGCAGTTACTTTCCGGGACGCAACCTGGACAATCAGCCCCAGCATTTT. This codes for CASSYFPGRNLDNQPQHF.

This clonotype was seen ten or more times. The J gene is TRBJ2-1, the V gene TRBV20-1; 9 bases are a match to TRBD2. Germline V lookup: CDR1 DFQATT, CDR2 SNEGSKA (reference sequence). The CDR3 is 16 amino acids. With V trimmed by 0 bases and J by 1 base, 4 bases remained unmatched. CDR3 coding DNA: TGCAGTGCTAGAGATCGGCGGGGGGGGTCCTACAATGAGCAGTTCTTC. Protein sequence: CSARDRRGGSYNEQFF.